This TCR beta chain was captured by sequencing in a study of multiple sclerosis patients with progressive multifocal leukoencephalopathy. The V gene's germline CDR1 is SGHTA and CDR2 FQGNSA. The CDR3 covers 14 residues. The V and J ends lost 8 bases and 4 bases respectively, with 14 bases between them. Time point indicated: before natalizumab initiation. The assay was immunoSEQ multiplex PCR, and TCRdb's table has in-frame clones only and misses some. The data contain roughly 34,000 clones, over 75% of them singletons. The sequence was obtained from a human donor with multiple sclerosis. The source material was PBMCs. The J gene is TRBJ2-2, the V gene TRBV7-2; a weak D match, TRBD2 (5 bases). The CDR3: CASLQARGTGELFF. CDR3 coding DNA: TGTGCCAGCCTGCAAGCCCGGGGCACCGGGGAGCTGTTTTTT.